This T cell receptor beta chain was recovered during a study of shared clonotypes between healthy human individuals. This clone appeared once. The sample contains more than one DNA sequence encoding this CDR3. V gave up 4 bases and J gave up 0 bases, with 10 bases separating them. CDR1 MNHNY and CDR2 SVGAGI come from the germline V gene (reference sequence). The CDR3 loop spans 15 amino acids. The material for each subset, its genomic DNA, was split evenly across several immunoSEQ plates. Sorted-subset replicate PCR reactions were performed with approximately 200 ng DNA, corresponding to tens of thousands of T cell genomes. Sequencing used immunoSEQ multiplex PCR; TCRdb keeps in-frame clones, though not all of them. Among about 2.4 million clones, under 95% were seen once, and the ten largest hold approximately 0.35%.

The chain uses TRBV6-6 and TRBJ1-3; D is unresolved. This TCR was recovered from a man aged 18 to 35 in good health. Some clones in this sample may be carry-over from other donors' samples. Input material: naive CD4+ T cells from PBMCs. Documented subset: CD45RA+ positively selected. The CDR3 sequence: CASSLQGVSGNTIYF. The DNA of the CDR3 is TGTGCCAGCAGTTTACAAGGAGTCTCTGGAAACACCATATATTTT.